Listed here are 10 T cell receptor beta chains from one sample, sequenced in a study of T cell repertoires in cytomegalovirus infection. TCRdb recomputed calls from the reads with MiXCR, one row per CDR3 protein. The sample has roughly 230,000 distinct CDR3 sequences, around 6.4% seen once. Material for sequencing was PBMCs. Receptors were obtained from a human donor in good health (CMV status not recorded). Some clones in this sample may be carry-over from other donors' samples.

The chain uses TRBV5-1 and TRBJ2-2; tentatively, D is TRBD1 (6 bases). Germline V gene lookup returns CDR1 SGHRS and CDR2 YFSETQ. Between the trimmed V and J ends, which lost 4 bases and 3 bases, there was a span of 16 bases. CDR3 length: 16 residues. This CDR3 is CASSPYRVSDTGELFF. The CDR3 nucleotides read TGCGCCAGCAGCCCGTACAGGGTATCGGACACCGGGGAGCTGTTTTTT. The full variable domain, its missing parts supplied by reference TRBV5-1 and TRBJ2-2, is KAGVTQTPRYLIKTRGQQVTLSCSPISGHRSVSWYQQTPGQGLQFLFEYFSETQRNKGNFPGRFSGRQFSNSRSEMNVSTLELGDSALYLCASSPYRVSDTGELFFGEGSRLTVL.

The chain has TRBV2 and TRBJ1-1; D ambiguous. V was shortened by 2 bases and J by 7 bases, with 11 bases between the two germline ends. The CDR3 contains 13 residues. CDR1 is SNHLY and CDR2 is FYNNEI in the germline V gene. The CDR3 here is CASSETRALEAFF. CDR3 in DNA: TGTGCCAGCAGTGAAACGAGGGCCCTTGAAGCTTTCTTT.

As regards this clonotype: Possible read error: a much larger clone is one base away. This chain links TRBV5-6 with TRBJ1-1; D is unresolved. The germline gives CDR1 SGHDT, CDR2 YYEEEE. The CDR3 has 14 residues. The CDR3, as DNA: TGTGCCAGGAGCTGGAGGACCTATGGGACTGAAGCTTTCTTT. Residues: CARSWRTYGTEAFF. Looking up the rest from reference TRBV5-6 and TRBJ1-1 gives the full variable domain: DAGVTQSPTHLIKTRGQQVTLRCSPKSGHDTVSWYQQALGQGPQFIFQYYEEEERQRGNFPDRFSGHQFPNYSSELNVNALLLGDSALYLCARSWRTYGTEAFFGQGTRLTVV.

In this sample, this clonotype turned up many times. Here the CDR3 reads CASSSYRAGRTEAFF. The DNA of the CDR3 is TGTGCCAGCAGCTCCTACAGGGCCGGGAGGACTGAAGCTTTCTTT. The chain recombines TRBV7-2 with TRBJ1-1; weak D call: TRBD1 (6 bases). With 4 bases removed from V and 5 bases from J, the gap between germline ends came to 17 bases. This CDR3 has 15 residues. Looked up from germline, CDR1 is SGHTA and CDR2 is FQGNSA.

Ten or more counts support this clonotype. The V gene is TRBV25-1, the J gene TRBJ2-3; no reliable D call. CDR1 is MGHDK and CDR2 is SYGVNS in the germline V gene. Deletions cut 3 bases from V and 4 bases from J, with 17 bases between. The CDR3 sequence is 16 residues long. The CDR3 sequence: CASSDSLGWGSDTQYF. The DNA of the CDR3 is TGTGCCAGCAGTGACAGTTTGGGGTGGGGATCAGATACGCAGTATTTT.

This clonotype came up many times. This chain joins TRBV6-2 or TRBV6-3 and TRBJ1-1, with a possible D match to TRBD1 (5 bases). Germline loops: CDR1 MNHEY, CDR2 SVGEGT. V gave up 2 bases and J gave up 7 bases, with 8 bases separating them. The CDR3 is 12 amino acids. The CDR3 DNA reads TGTGCCAGCAGTTACCCCCAGGGTGAAGCTTTCTTT. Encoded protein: CASSYPQGEAFF.

This chain's CDR3 is CSASQGVYEQYF. The CDR3 region has the DNA TGCAGTGCTAGCCAGGGGGTCTACGAGCAGTACTTC. The V call is TRBV20-1, the J call TRBJ2-7; TRBD1 agrees at 7 bases. V lost 3 bases and J lost 3; bases outside the gene matches: 2. The CDR3 runs 12 residues. Germline values: CDR1 DFQATT, CDR2 SNEGSKA (reference sequence).

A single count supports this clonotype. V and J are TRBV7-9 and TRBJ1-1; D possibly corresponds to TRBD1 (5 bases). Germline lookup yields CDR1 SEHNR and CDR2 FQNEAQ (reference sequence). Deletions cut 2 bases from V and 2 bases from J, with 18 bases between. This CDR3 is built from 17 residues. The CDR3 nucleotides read TGTGCCAGCAGCTTAAGCTTCTTCAGGGTATCCAACACTGAAGCTTTCTTT. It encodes CASSLSFFRVSNTEAFF.

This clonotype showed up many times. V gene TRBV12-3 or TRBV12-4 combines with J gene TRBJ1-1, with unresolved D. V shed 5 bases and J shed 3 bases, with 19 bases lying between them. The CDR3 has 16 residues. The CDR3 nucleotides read TGTGCCAGCAGTAATCGGGCCACAACACGGGACACTGAAGCTTTCTTT. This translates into CASSNRATTRDTEAFF.

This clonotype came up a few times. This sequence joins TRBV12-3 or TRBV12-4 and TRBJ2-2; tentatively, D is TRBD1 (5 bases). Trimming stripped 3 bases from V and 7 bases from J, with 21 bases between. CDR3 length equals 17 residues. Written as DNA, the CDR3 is TGTGCCAGCAGTTTTTCCAGCCCACAGGTTATGCTCGGGGAGCTGTTTTTT. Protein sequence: CASSFSSPQVMLGELFF.